The 11 T cell receptor beta chains below all came from one sample that was sequenced in a study of T cell responses to AZD1222 COVID-19 vaccine. Profiling relied on immunoSEQ multiplex PCR, and the TCRdb table lists in-frame clones only, not all of them. Found here are tens of thousands of clones, approximately 83% of them singletons; the top ten hold 18%. Sample: peripheral blood, taken 28 days after the second AZD1222 dose. Receptor source: an adult who received the AZD1222 COVID-19 vaccine.

The chain uses TRBV10-3 and TRBJ1-2; a weak D match, TRBD1 (6 bases). CDR1 and CDR2 from the germline V gene are ENHRY and SYGVKD. Trimming pared 5 bases from V and 1 base from J, leaving 14 bases between. This CDR3 has 15 amino acids. The CDR3 DNA sequence: TGTGCCATCAGTCCCGGGACACTACATAACTATGGCTACACCTTC. Translation: CAISPGTLHNYGYTF.

The CDR3: CASSIDHAGRNEQFF. CDR3 nucleotides: TGTGCCAGTAGTATAGATCACGCAGGGAGGAATGAGCAGTTCTTC. This chain uses TRBV19 with TRBJ2-1, with D possibly TRBD2 on 6 matching bases. Trimming pared 0 bases from V and 7 bases from J, leaving 13 bases between. In germline, CDR1 is LNHDA, CDR2 SQIVND (reference sequence). The CDR3 is 15 amino acids. The full variable domain, rest sourced from reference TRBV19 and TRBJ2-1, is DGGITQSPKYLFRKEGQNVTLSCEQNLNHDAMYWYRQDPGQGLRLIYYSQIVNDFQKGDIAEGYSVSREKKESFPLTVTSAQKNPTAFYLCASSIDHAGRNEQFFGPGTRLTVL.

This chain uses TRBV18 with TRBJ2-3; 15 bases agree with TRBD2. The CDR3 runs to 19 residues. V shed 3 bases and J 1 base; nucleotides not matched to a gene: 8. Germline CDR1 and CDR2: KGHSH and LQKENI. CDR3 region: CASSPPGTSGGRGTDTQYF. In DNA form, the CDR3 reads TGTGCCAGCTCACCGCCCGGGACTAGCGGGGGGCGCGGCACAGATACGCAGTATTTT.

V and J are TRBV12-3 or TRBV12-4 and TRBJ1-1, with no clear D. This CDR3 region has 12 residues. The V gene lost 1 base and the J gene lost 7 bases, with 7 bases spanning the gap. CDR3 loop: CASSLGMGEAFF. The DNA of the CDR3 is TGTGCCAGCAGTTTAGGGATGGGTGAAGCTTTCTTT.

This chain uses TRBV28 with TRBJ2-3, with 9 bases aligning to TRBD1. The CDR3 has 21 amino acids. Germline V CDR1 and CDR2: MDHEN, SYDVKM. J gave up 0 bases and V 3 bases, and 19 bases lay outside the gene matches. The CDR3 reads CASSFPGPMGGTGISTDTQYF. The CDR3 nucleotides are TGTGCCAGCAGTTTTCCAGGTCCCATGGGGGGGACAGGGATTAGCACAGATACGCAGTATTTT.

This clone was picked up a small number of times. The rearrangement uses TRBV30 and TRBJ1-1; tentative D call: TRBD1 (6 bases). CDR3 length equals 15 residues. CDR1 GTSNPN and CDR2 SVGIG come from the germline V gene (reference sequence). The ends were cut back, 2 bases at V and 8 bases at J, with 21 bases in the middle. As DNA, the CDR3 is TGTGCCTGGAGTCAACACTCGACCAGGGGAGGGGAAGCTTTCTTT. This sequence encodes CAWSQHSTRGGEAFF.

The chain joins TRBV7-2 to TRBJ1-1; the D gene is possibly TRBD1 (5 bases). V was trimmed by 3 bases and J by 6 bases, leaving 11 bases between them. This CDR3 is built from 13 residues. Germline CDR1 reads SGHTA; CDR2 reads FQGNSA. In nucleotides, the CDR3 is TGTGCCAGCAGCTTCCTTCTGACAGCTGAAGCTTTCTTT. It encodes CASSFLLTAEAFF.

The genes are TRBV19 and TRBJ1-1; no firm D call. Germline-derived CDR1 and CDR2 are LNHDA and SQIVND (reference sequence). The CDR3 is 14 residues long. Trimming shortened V by 7 bases and J by 8 bases, and 20 bases separated the two germline ends. The CDR3, as DNA: TGTGCCAGTACTGTCGAACGAAAGGGCCTAGAAGCTTTCTTT. It yields the protein CASTVERKGLEAFF.

This clone has just one count. V gene TRBV7-8 combines with J gene TRBJ2-7; TRBD1 might be the D (6 bases). Germline CDR1 is SGHVS and CDR2 is FQNEAQ. Trimming stripped 2 bases from V and 1 base from J, with 18 bases between. This CDR3 is 17 amino acids long. The CDR3 loop is CASSLKGNRDGSYEQYF. CDR3 nucleotides: TGTGCCAGCAGCTTAAAGGGGAACAGGGATGGGTCCTACGAGCAGTACTTC.

The chain recombines TRBV2 with TRBJ2-1; D might be TRBD1 (6 bases). Per germline, CDR1 SNHLY and CDR2 FYNNEI. The CDR3 has 13 residues. Trimming took off 7 bases at V and 6 bases at J, with 13 bases between the two ends. In DNA, the CDR3 is TGTGCCAGCATGGGACAAACAACCAATGAGCAGTTCTTC. It translates to CASMGQTTNEQFF.

The rearrangement links TRBV14 to TRBJ1-1; unclear D gene. The V and J ends lost 0 bases and 0 bases respectively, with 8 bases between them. This CDR3 region has 15 residues. Germline assignment: CDR1 SGHDN and CDR2 FVKESK. For the CDR3, the DNA is TGTGCCAGCAGCCAAGATATCGGTATGAACACTGAAGCTTTCTTT. Its translation is CASSQDIGMNTEAFF. Full variable domain (rest looked up from reference TRBV14 and TRBJ1-1): EAGVTQFPSHSVIEKGQTVTLRCDPISGHDNLYWYRRVMGKEIKFLLHFVKESKQDESGMPNNRFLAERTGGTYSTLKVQPAELEDSGVYFCASSQDIGMNTEAFFGQGTRLTVV.